This T cell receptor (beta chain) derives from a study of blood T cell repertoires in COVID-19. The overall study: Acute and convalescent COVID-19 specimens originated in the United States, Italy and Spain.

The germline V gene has CDR1 SQVTM and CDR2 ANQGSEA. CDR3 size: 12 residues. Trimming at V came to 7 bases and at J to 7 bases, leaving 9 bases not matched to a gene. In the original workflow: Reference gene primer amplification gave estimated nucleated cell counts. Generated by immunoSEQ multiplex PCR, the TCRdb table keeps only in-frame clones and is missing some. The DNA gave D and trimming, while V, J and clone size come from that table. The sample lists 95,000 to 150,000 clones; approximately 85% were seen once. The sequence was obtained from a woman older than 75 with acute or convalescent COVID-19. Sequenced: peripheral blood. The rearrangement joins TRBV29-1 to TRBJ1-2, with TRBD1 matching 7 bases. The CDR3 bases are TGCAGCGCCGCGCCAGACAGGGCTGGCTACACCTTC. Encoded protein: CSAAPDRAGYTF.